This T cell receptor beta chain was profiled in a study of beta chain features in type 1 diabetes. This clone has just a few counts. Its antigen is not known. Study outcomes and limitations: Patients with Type 1 diabetes showed moderately but significantly shorter TCRB CDR3s in all four CD4+ subsets. The VDJ junctions of type 1 diabetes patients carried fewer insertions and more deletions.

The germline V and J ends were trimmed by 0 bases and 0 bases, with 6 bases remaining between them. This CDR3 region has 14 residues. Per the germline V gene, CDR1 is SGHTA and CDR2 is FQGTGA. Purity above 95% was achieved in all sorted populations. The authors reverse transcribed all of the isolated RNA, so sequencing captured expressed TCRB transcripts. Average reads for naive, central memory and regulatory T cell samples were 3.5 million to 4.5 million. Using immunoSEQ multiplex PCR, the repertoire was profiled, and TCRdb retains in-frame clones only, with some absent. The sample carries 95,000 to 150,000 clones, less than 20% recorded once.

The sample was central memory CD4+ T cells from blood. The sequence derives from a man aged 25-40 years with type 1 diabetes. The chain couples TRBV7-3 to TRBJ2-7; TRBD1 is a possible D gene (6 bases). The DNA of the CDR3 is TGTGCCAGCAGCTTAACGGACAGCTCCTACGAGCAGTACTTC. It encodes CASSLTDSSYEQYF.